Listed below are T cell receptor beta chains from one sample, sequenced in a study of cytomegalovirus exposure and HLA in healthy donors. Produced via immunoSEQ multiplex PCR; TCRdb's table is partial and in-frame only. The sample has about 110,000 clones, around three quarters seen once; the top ten hold 4.8%. The source material was PBMCs. The receptor set was obtained from a man younger than 45 in good health and CMV-seropositive. Both conserved end residues are part of each CDR3. The D gene is left open where the match is weak. Rows give clone size only sometimes, using once, few, many, or a class for an expanded clone.

>TRBV7-8|-|-|TRBJ2-7|12
CASTGSGDEQYF
TGTGCCAGCACAGGATCCGGGGACGAGCAGTACTTC
>TRBV28|-|-|TRBJ1-2|15
CASRAPGSGAYGYTF
TGTGCCAGCAGGGCCCCAGGGTCGGGTGCCTATGGCTACACCTTC
>TRBV4-2|TRBD2|-|TRBJ2-1|17
CASSQDRASGGSSEQFF
TGTGCCAGCAGCCAAGATAGGGCTAGCGGGGGGAGCAGCGAGCAGTTCTTC
>TRBV13|-|-|TRBJ2-5|13
CASSLERGETQYF
TGTGCCAGCAGCTTAGAAAGGGGAGAGACCCAGTACTTC
>TRBV18|-|-|TRBJ1-2|12
CASSLQQGSYPF
TGTGCCAGCTCGCTCCAACAGGGTAGCTACCCCTTC
>TRBV10-1|-|-|TRBJ1-1|15
CASSDPRDGTTLAFF
TGCGCCAGCAGTGACCCCCGGGACGGGACAACCTTAGCTTTCTTT
>TRBV2|TRBD2|-|TRBJ2-1|19
CASSGGSGLAGHLDNEQFF
TGTGCCAGCAGTGGGGGAAGCGGACTAGCGGGGCACCTGGACAATGAGCAGTTCTTC
>TRBV9|-|-|TRBJ2-3|14
CASRAGTSTDTQYF
TGTGCCAGCCGAGCAGGAACGAGCACAGATACGCAGTATTTT
>TRBV5-1|-|once|TRBJ2-3|16
CASSLVSGASTDTQYF
TGCGCCAGCAGCTTGGTTAGCGGCGCTAGCACAGATACGCAGTATTTT
>TRBV4-2|TRBD1|-|TRBJ1-6|18
CASSQVPLGTDYNSPLHF
TGTGCCAGCAGCCAAGTCCCCTTGGGGACAGATTATAATTCACCCCTCCACTTT
>TRBV4-3|TRBD1|-|TRBJ1-5|13
CASSRRQGQPQHF
TGCGCCAGCAGCCGTAGACAGGGGCAGCCCCAGCATTTT
>TRBV30|TRBD2|-|TRBJ2-5|16
CAWNPSGGAESETQYF
TGTGCCTGGAACCCTAGCGGGGGGGCCGAGTCCGAGACCCAGTACTTC
>TRBV28|-|-|TRBJ1-2|17
CASSLVGGEEQYYGYTF
TGTGCCAGCAGTTTAGTCGGCGGGGAAGAACAATACTATGGCTACACCTTC
>TRBV4-3|-|few|TRBJ1-2|14
CASSQAQVNNGYTF
TGCGCCAGCAGCCAAGCACAGGTGAATAATGGCTACACCTTC
>TRBV4-3|TRBD2|once|TRBJ2-1|14
CASSQGGGLNEQFF
TGCGCCAGCAGCCAAGGCGGGGGACTCAATGAGCAGTTCTTC
>TRBV9|-|-|TRBJ2-7|13
CASSVGTAYEQYF
TGTGCCAGCAGCGTAGGTACAGCCTACGAGCAGTACTTC
>TRBV5-1|TRBD1|-|TRBJ1-2|14
CASSSTGTQGGYPF
TGCGCCAGCAGCTCGACAGGGACCCAAGGAGGCTACCCCTTC
>TRBV12-5|-|few|TRBJ2-1|14
CASGLSVAYNEQFF
TGTGCTAGTGGTTTGTCGGTAGCCTACAATGAGCAGTTCTTC
>TRBV4-3|-|few|TRBJ1-4|16
CASSQGAGDINEKLFF
TGCGCCAGCAGCCAAGGAGCAGGTGATATTAATGAAAAACTGTTTTTT
>TRBV6-6|-|-|TRBJ1-4|12
CASSTTGEKLFF
TGTGCCAGCAGTACAACAGGGGAAAAACTGTTTTTT
>TRBV19|TRBD1|-|TRBJ2-2|13
CASSPGQIGELFF
TGTGCCAGTAGCCCGGGACAGATCGGGGAGCTGTTTTTT